These 23 T cell receptor beta chains share one sample of origin, sequenced in a study of shared clonotypes between healthy human individuals. CD8 cells classed as naive were CD45RO-negative and positively selected for CCR7, excluding terminally differentiated effector memory CD45RA+ cells. Repertoires were generated with immunoSEQ multiplex PCR, while TCRdb's copy carries only in-frame clones and drops some. The top ten clones hold 1.2% of a sample with about 1,800,000 clones, roughly 95% of them seen once. Sequences were obtained from naive CD8+ T cells sorted from blood. These receptors came from a man aged 18 to 30 in good health.

The rearrangement links TRBV5-8 to TRBJ2-5; 10 nucleotides align to TRBD2. The CDR3 is 19 amino acids. Germline CDR1 reads SGHTS; CDR2 reads YDEGEE. V dropped 2 bases and J dropped 2; count of bases not matched to a gene: 15. The CDR3 DNA sequence: TGTGCCAGCAGCTTTTTCCTCTCCGGGACTAGCGAACGGCAAGAGACCCAGTACTTC. Its protein product is CASSFFLSGTSERQETQYF.

Regarding this clone: This CDR3 is also generated by other DNA sequences in the sample. This chain joins TRBV4-1 and TRBJ2-5; D not certain. This CDR3 comprises 13 residues. V gave up 1 base and J gave up 5 bases, with 8 bases separating them. The germline gives CDR1 MGHRA, CDR2 YSYEKL. CDR3 coding DNA: TGCGCCAGCAGCCAAGTAGGTAGTGAGACCCAGTACTTC. Translating it yields CASSQVGSETQYF.

The chain has TRBV10-3 and TRBJ1-2, with D perhaps TRBD1 (5 bases). CDR3 length equals 14 residues. Germline V CDR1 and CDR2: ENHRY, SYGVKD. Between the trimmed V and J ends, which lost 5 bases and 10 bases, there was a span of 20 bases. DNA of the CDR3: TGTGCCATCAGTTACGGGACTGATCGTCCCGACTACACCTTC. It translates to CAISYGTDRPDYTF.

The chain employs TRBV5-4 and TRBJ2-7; either TRBD1 or TRBD2 may supply D (5 bases each). Between the trimmed V and J ends, which lost 0 bases and 3 bases, there was a span of 13 bases. Per germline, CDR1 SGHNT and CDR2 YYREEE (reference sequence). The CDR3 loop spans 15 amino acids. This CDR3 is CASSLEGDAGYEQYF. DNA for the CDR3: TGTGCCAGCAGCTTGGAAGGGGACGCGGGCTACGAGCAGTACTTC.

The CDR3 loop reads CASSQDFASGSGGELFF. In nucleotides, the CDR3 is TGCGCCAGCAGCCAAGATTTTGCTAGCGGGAGCGGCGGGGAGCTGTTTTTT. The J gene is TRBJ2-2, the V gene TRBV4-3; the match to TRBD2 covers 10 bases. The CDR3 loop spans 17 amino acids. V trimming: 0 bases; J trimming: 7 bases; junction bases outside the gene matches: 8. Looked up from germline, CDR1 is LGHNA and CDR2 is YSLEER.

The rearrangement links TRBV16 to TRBJ1-1; D remains ambiguous. The CDR3 is made up of 13 amino acids. The germline V gene encodes CDR1 KGHSY and CDR2 FQNENV. The ends were cut back, 3 bases at V and 3 bases at J, with 8 bases in the middle. The CDR3 bases are TGTGCCAGCAGCCACACCGAGTACACTGAAGCTTTCTTT. This encodes CASSHTEYTEAFF.

As DNA, the CDR3 is TGTGCCAGCAGATGGAGGACAGATAACTATGGCTACACCTTC. The encoded protein is CASRWRTDNYGYTF. The chain employs TRBV6-1 and TRBJ1-2; a weak D match, TRBD1 (6 bases). This CDR3 has 14 amino acids. V was cut by 6 bases and J by 1 base, with 12 bases left in between. Germline lookup yields CDR1 MNHNS and CDR2 SASEGT.

The DNA for the CDR3 is TGTGCCAGCAGCTTATCAATGGGATCCACAGATACGCAGTATTTT. Its translation is CASSLSMGSTDTQYF. This chain connects TRBV7-9 to TRBJ2-3; unclear D gene. The CDR3 covers 15 residues. Between the trimmed V and J ends, which lost 2 bases and 2 bases, there was a span of 11 bases. Germline V gives CDR1 SEHNR, CDR2 FQNEAQ (reference sequence).

The J gene is TRBJ1-2, the V gene TRBV5-6, with D perhaps TRBD1 (5 bases). Germline V gene sequence: CDR1 SGHDT, CDR2 YYEEEE. Trimming removed 0 bases from V and 3 bases from J, with 12 bases in between. The CDR3 covers 15 residues. The CDR3 bases are TGTGCCAGCAGCTTGGTCGAAGGGGCCCACTATGGCTACACCTTC. Amino acid sequence: CASSLVEGAHYGYTF.

This chain connects TRBV2 to TRBJ2-7; D gene uncertain. Trimming removed 5 bases at V and 2 bases at J, with 13 bases between. Germline V gene data show CDR1 as SNHLY and CDR2 as FYNNEI. This CDR3 is 14 amino acids long. The CDR3 coding sequence is TGTGCCAGCAGTCCACGCTTCAATCCCTACGAGCAGTACTTC. Amino acid sequence: CASSPRFNPYEQYF.

The chain carries TRBV27 and TRBJ2-7; 8 positions agree with TRBD1. There are 16 residues in the CDR3. V lost 5 bases to trimming and J lost 0 bases; unmatched junction nucleotides: 9. Germline CDR1 is MNHEY and CDR2 is SMNVEV (reference sequence). The CDR3 region has the DNA TGTGCCAGCAGTCCCAGCAGGGGGCCCTACTCCTACGAGCAGTACTTC. Translation gives CASSPSRGPYSYEQYF.

This clone is a singleton in its sample. The chain joins TRBV7-9 to TRBJ1-1; no clear D gene. This CDR3 contains 17 residues. Germline CDR1 SEHNR, CDR2 FQNEAQ (reference sequence). Deletions cut 1 base from V and 0 bases from J, with 15 bases between. The DNA for the CDR3 is TGTGCCAGCAGCTTAGGGGAAGAGCACTTCATGAACACTGAAGCTTTCTTT. This encodes CASSLGEEHFMNTEAFF.

The CDR3 DNA reads as TGCGCCAGCAGCCAAAACGTAAGGAACGAGCAGTACTTC. Translated: CASSQNVRNEQYF. J is TRBJ2-7 and V is TRBV4-3, with D hard to call. This CDR3 contains 13 residues. CDR1 is LGHNA and CDR2 is YSLEER in the germline V gene. Between the trimmed V and J ends, which lost 2 bases and 5 bases, there was a span of 10 bases.

The chain joins TRBV4-1 to TRBJ2-7; D remains unclear. CDR3 length: 16 amino acids. Trimming took off 0 bases at V and 1 base at J, with 13 bases between the two ends. Per germline, CDR1 MGHRA and CDR2 YSYEKL. The CDR3 DNA reads TGCGCCAGCAGCCAAGATTGGGCACAGCCGTCCTACGAGCAGTACTTC. Translating it yields CASSQDWAQPSYEQYF.

Turning to this clone: Other DNA variants within this sample encode the same CDR3. The chain couples TRBV27 to TRBJ2-1; 8 bases fit TRBD2. The CDR3 has 15 residues. Germline assignment: CDR1 MNHEY and CDR2 SMNVEV (reference sequence). With V trimmed by 1 base and J by 2 bases, 1 base remained unmatched. CDR3 residues: CASSLLRGAYNEQFF. The CDR3 region has the DNA TGTGCCAGCAGTTTATTGCGGGGGGCCTACAATGAGCAGTTCTTC.

A word on this clone: This sample also contains other DNA sequences that code for the same CDR3. The chain uses TRBV4-1 and TRBJ1-1; no firm D call. V was trimmed by 1 base and J by 1 base, leaving 7 bases between them. Looked up from germline, CDR1 is MGHRA and CDR2 is YSYEKL. The CDR3 has 14 amino acids. CDR3 sequence: CASSQAPGNTEAFF. CDR3 DNA sequence: TGCGCCAGCAGCCAAGCACCAGGGAACACTGAAGCTTTCTTT.

The V and J genes are TRBV2 and TRBJ2-2; D gene ambiguous. Trimming took 3 bases from V and 10 from J, leaving 9 bases between them. Germline V gene data show CDR1 as SNHLY and CDR2 as FYNNEI. The CDR3 runs 12 residues. CDR3 region: CASSDWPSELFF. CDR3 DNA sequence: TGTGCCAGCAGTGACTGGCCCTCGGAGCTGTTTTTT.

The gene calls are TRBV4-3 and TRBJ2-3, with 7 nucleotides matching TRBD2. J gave up 6 bases and V 3 bases, and 9 bases lay outside the gene matches. In germline, CDR1 is LGHNA, CDR2 YSLEER. The CDR3 runs to 15 residues. CDR3 bases: TGCGCCAGCAGCCATGGCGGGGGAGAGAGTGATACGCAGTATTTT. This gives the protein CASSHGGGESDTQYF.

Written as DNA, the CDR3 is TGCGCCAGCAGTCTAGCGGGGGGGGAGAGTGAGCAGTTCTTC. As protein: CASSLAGGESEQFF. The J gene is TRBJ2-1, the V gene TRBV10-2; 12 nucleotides line up with TRBD2. The J segment lost 9 bases and the V segment lost 5 bases, leaving 5 bases of the junction unmatched. The CDR3 is 14 amino acids. The germline CDR1 and CDR2 sequences are WSHSY and SAAADI.

The gene calls are TRBV7-9 and TRBJ1-3; weak D call: TRBD1 (5 bases). Trimming took 7 bases from V and 0 from J, leaving 10 bases between them. The germline V gene encodes CDR1 SEHNR and CDR2 FQNEAQ (reference sequence). The CDR3 has 14 residues. The CDR3 region is CASTVDISGNTIYF. The CDR3 DNA follows: TGTGCCAGCACCGTGGACATCTCTGGAAACACCATATATTTT.

The rearrangement joins TRBV25-1 to TRBJ1-4; D not certain. Germline loops: CDR1 MGHDK, CDR2 SYGVNS. The CDR3 extends over 18 amino acids. V lost 6 bases to trimming and J lost 0 bases, with 20 bases between them. Here the CDR3 reads CASRSGRIPSATNEKLFF. Written as DNA, the CDR3 is TGTGCCAGCAGATCAGGACGGATACCATCTGCAACTAATGAAAAACTGTTTTTT.

This clone was recorded only once. The genes are TRBV5-6 and TRBJ2-6; D remains ambiguous. The V gene's germline CDR1 is SGHDT and CDR2 YYEEEE. Trimming cost V 0 bases and J 0 bases, with 4 bases left between them. There are 15 residues in the CDR3. CDR3 coding DNA: TGTGCCAGCAGCTTGGAGAGCTCTGGGGCCAACGTCCTGACTTTC. Its protein product is CASSLESSGANVLTF. The variable domain in full, with the rest retrieved from reference TRBV5-6 and TRBJ2-6, is DAGVTQSPTHLIKTRGQQVTLRCSPKSGHDTVSWYQQALGQGPQFIFQYYEEEERQRGNFPDRFSGHQFPNYSSELNVNALLLGDSALYLCASSLESSGANVLTFGAGSRLTVL.

The chain combines TRBV6-5 with TRBJ1-2; perhaps TRBD1 as D (5 bases). The V gene lost 7 bases and the J gene lost 9 bases, with 15 bases spanning the gap. Germline CDR1 and CDR2: MNHEY and SVGAGI. CDR3 size: 12 residues. CDR3 residues: CASILRDPSYTF. The CDR3, as DNA: TGTGCCAGCATCCTCCGGGACCCTAGCTACACCTTC.